This T cell receptor (beta chain) was identified during a study of cytomegalovirus exposure and HLA in healthy donors. Whole-study results and caveats: Some public TCRs appeared in many individuals, while most sequences were rare.

This clone was picked up a small number of times. Its antigen is undetermined. Profiling relied on immunoSEQ multiplex PCR, and the TCRdb table lists in-frame clones only, not all of them. The sample lists 220,000 or so clones; roughly 88% were seen once. Trimming pared 0 bases from V and 4 bases from J, leaving 7 bases between. Germline V lookup: CDR1 GTSNPN, CDR2 SVGIG (reference sequence). CDR3 length: 13 amino acids. Sequencing used PBMCs. The TCR was taken from a woman aged 25 to 39 in good health and CMV-seropositive. This chain uses TRBV30 with TRBJ1-5; unclear D gene. The CDR3 spells CAWSVNQNQPQHF. For the CDR3, the DNA is TGTGCCTGGAGTGTAAACCAGAATCAGCCCCAGCATTTT.